This T cell receptor (beta chain) was recorded in a study of identical twins. Study observations and caveats: The study reached conclusions through statistical analysis that was cross-sectional, not following the same donors.

It was template switching that added a universal primer site, and there were unique molecular identifiers on the cDNA. One entry per CDR3 protein results from TCRdb running MiXCR on the 5' RACE reads. Here the sample spans about 520,000 distinct CDR3 sequences, roughly 21% being singletons. This clonotype has a handful of counts. Antigen: not known. Germline-derived CDR1 and CDR2 are MNHEY and SVGEGT. CDR3 length: 14 residues. V was shortened by 6 bases and J by 7 bases, with 16 bases between the two germline ends. The data also belong to a second study, concerning T cells expressing NK-cell markers.

The chain uses TRBV6-2 or TRBV6-3 and TRBJ2-1, with D perhaps given as TRBD1 or TRBD2 (7 bases each). The material sequenced was CD4+ T cells sorted from blood. The TCR originated in a woman under 30 in good health. CDR3 sequence: CASRTAGGANEQFF. CDR3 DNA: TGTGCCAGCAGAACGGCAGGGGGGGCTAATGAGCAGTTCTTC.